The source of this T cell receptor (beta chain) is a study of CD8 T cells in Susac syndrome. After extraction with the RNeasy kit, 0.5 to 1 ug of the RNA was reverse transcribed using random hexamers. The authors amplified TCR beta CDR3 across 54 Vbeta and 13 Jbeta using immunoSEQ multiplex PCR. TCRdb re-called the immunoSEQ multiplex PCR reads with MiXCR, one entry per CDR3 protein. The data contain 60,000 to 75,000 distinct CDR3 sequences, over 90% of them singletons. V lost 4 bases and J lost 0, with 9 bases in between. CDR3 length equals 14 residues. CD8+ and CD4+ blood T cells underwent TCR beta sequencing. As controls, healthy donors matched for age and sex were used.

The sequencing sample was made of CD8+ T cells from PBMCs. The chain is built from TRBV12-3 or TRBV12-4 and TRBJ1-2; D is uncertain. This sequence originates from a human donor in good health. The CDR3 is CASSYGETNYGYTF. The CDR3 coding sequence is TGTGCCAGCAGTTATGGGGAGACTAACTATGGCTACACCTTC.